These T cell receptor beta chains were read from a single sample in a study of control samples from healthy donors and cancer patients. Profiling relied on immunoSEQ multiplex PCR, and the TCRdb table lists in-frame clones only, not all of them. The sample has about 120,000 clones, 93% seen once. The sequenced material came from blood. These receptors were taken from a man aged 25 to 40 in good health. Each CDR3 is given with its conserved first and last residue. Fields, in order: J gene, clone size, V gene, D gene, CDR3 DNA, CDR3 protein. The D gene is left open where the match is weak. Clone sizes are given selectively: once, few, many, or a class where the clone is expanded.

TRBJ1-2	.	TRBV6-1	.	TGTGCCAGCAGTGAAATGGGTGGCAAGAACTATGGCTACACCTTC	CASSEMGGKNYGYTF
TRBJ2-3	few	TRBV10-3	TRBD2	TGTGCCATCAGTGAACTAGCGGGGGGTTCGAGAACAGATACGCAGTATTTT	CAISELAGGSRTDTQYF
TRBJ1-1	.	TRBV19	TRBD1	TGTGCCAGTAGTATTATGGACAGGGACACTGAAGCTTTCTTT	CASSIMDRDTEAFF
TRBJ1-5	few	TRBV2	.	TGTGCCAGCTCTCCCGGGGGCAATCAGCCCCAGCATTTT	CASSPGGNQPQHF
TRBJ2-3	.	TRBV7-3	TRBD1	TGTGCCAGCAGCCCCGGACAGGGGACAGATACGCAGTATTTT	CASSPGQGTDTQYF
TRBJ2-3	.	TRBV9	TRBD2	TGTGCCAGCAGCCTCCGGGCGGGGGGAGGCACAGATACGCAGTATTTT	CASSLRAGGGTDTQYF
TRBJ2-4	.	TRBV5-6	TRBD1	TGTGCCAGCAGCTCGAACTACAGGGGGCGGACGGCCAAAAACATTCAGTACTTC	CASSSNYRGRTAKNIQYF
TRBJ1-1	once	TRBV7-3	TRBD1	TGTGCCAGCAGCTCGACAGGGGTGCAGCACACTGAAGCTTTCTTT	CASSSTGVQHTEAFF
TRBJ2-5	.	TRBV6-1	.	TGTGCCAGCAGTGACCTGACGCTAGGGAATCAAGAGACCCAGTACTTC	CASSDLTLGNQETQYF
TRBJ1-2	.	TRBV6-5	TRBD1	TGTGCCAGCAAGGGACAGGGATTCTATGGCTACACCTTC	CASKGQGFYGYTF
TRBJ1-6	.	TRBV12-2	.	TGTGCAAGTCGCTGCAGGGTCTTTAATAATTCACCCCTCCACTTT	CASRCRVFNNSPLHF
TRBJ1-1	.	TRBV18	.	TGTGCCAGCTCACCGGGTCGGGATTACACTGAAGCTTTCTTT	CASSPGRDYTEAFF
TRBJ2-1	.	TRBV4-2	.	TGTGCCAGCAGCCAAGATGGCGGTGGTAGAAATGAGCAGTTCTTC	CASSQDGGGRNEQFF
TRBJ1-2	.	TRBV27	TRBD1	TGTGCCAGCAGTCGCAGACAGGGGGAAGACGGCTACACCTTC	CASSRRQGEDGYTF
TRBJ2-7	.	TRBV5-1	TRBD2	TGCGCCAGCAGCTTGAATAGCGGGGGCCCCTACGAGCAGTACTTC	CASSLNSGGPYEQYF
TRBJ1-2	.	TRBV9	TRBD1	TGTGCCAGCAGCCGATCGGACAGGGCACTCTATGGCTACACCTTC	CASSRSDRALYGYTF